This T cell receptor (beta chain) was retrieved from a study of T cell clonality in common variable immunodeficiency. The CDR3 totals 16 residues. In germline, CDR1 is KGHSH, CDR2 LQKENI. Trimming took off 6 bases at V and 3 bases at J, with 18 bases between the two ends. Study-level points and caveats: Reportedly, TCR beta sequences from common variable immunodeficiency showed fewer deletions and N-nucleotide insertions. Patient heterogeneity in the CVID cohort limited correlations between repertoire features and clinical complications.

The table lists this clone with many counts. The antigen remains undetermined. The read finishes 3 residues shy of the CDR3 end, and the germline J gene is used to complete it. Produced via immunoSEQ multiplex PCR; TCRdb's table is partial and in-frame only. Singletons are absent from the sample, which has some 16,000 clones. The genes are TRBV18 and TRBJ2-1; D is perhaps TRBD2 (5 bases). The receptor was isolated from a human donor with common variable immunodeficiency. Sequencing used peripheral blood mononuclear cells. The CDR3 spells CASSPNEGRNYNEQFF. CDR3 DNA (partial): TGTGCCAGCTCTCCAAACGAGGGCAGGAACTACAATGAG.